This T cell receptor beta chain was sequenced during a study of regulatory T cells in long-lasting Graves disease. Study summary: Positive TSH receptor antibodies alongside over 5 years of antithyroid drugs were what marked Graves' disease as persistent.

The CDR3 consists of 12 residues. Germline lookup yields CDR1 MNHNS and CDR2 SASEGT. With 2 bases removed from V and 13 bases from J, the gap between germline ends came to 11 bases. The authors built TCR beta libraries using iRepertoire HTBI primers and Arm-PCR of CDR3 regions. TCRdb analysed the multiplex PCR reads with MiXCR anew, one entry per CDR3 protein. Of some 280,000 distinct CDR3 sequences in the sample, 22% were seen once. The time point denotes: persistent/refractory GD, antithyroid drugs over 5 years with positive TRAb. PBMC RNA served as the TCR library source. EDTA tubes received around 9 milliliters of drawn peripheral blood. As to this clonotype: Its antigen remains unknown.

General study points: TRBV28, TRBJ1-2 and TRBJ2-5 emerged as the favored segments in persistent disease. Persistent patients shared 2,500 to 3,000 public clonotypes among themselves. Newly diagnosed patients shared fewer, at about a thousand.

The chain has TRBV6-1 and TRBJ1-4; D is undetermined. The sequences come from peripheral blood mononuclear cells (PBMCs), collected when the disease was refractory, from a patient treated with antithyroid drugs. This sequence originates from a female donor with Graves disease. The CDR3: CASSELSLGLFF. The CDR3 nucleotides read TGTGCCAGCAGTGAATTGAGTTTAGGACTGTTTTTT.